Each of the 17 T cell receptor beta chains below was sequenced from the same sample in a study of shared clonotypes between healthy human individuals (dated by TCRdb to 2018 to 2020). The library was made by the immunoSEQ multiplex PCR assay. The table comes from immuneACCESS by way of TCRdb, which keeps in-frame sequences with V and J called. Part of the clones is missing from these tables; in studies checked, under half for an unresolved V gene and the rest for unknown reasons. The sample includes about 2.1 million clones, with roughly 95% observed a single time. The ten top clones hold over 1.5% of the sample. CD8 naive samples were obtained by positive selection for CCR7 among CD45RO-negative cells, yielding a CD45RA+CCR7+ population from which TemRA cells were excluded. Sequencing was done on a sample of naive CD8+ T cells from PBMCs. This specimen's cell subset or site label, interpreted: CD45RA+CCR7+. The origin of the receptors is a man aged 18 to 35 in good health. Some clones in this sample may be carry-over from other donors' samples.

The chain combines TRBV10-3 with TRBJ1-5; D is unresolved. Germline V gives CDR1 ENHRY, CDR2 SYGVKD. V was pared by 0 bases and J by 0 bases, with 9 bases between. The CDR3 is 16 residues long. As DNA, the CDR3 is TGTGCCATCAGTGAGTCGAGCAGGCATAGCAATCAGCCCCAGCATTTT. It is translated as CAISESSRHSNQPQHF.

This clone appeared once. The chain joins TRBV5-4 to TRBJ2-3; 9 bases fit TRBD2. Germline CDR1 is SGHNT and CDR2 is YYREEE (reference sequence). The CDR3 is 17 amino acids. V shed 0 bases, J shed 2 bases, and the junction held 7 bases outside the gene matches. Here the CDR3 DNA reads TGTGCCAGCAGCTTGGGACTAGCGGAACGTAACACAGATACGCAGTATTTT. It codes for CASSLGLAERNTDTQYF.

The chain couples TRBV10-3 to TRBJ2-7; 14 positions match TRBD2. Germline V CDR1 and CDR2: ENHRY, SYGVKD. The V gene end was trimmed by 6 bases and the J gene end by 1 base; junction bases not matched to a gene: 11. This CDR3 is built from 18 residues. CDR3 bases: TGTGCCATCAGGGGGGGGACTAGCGGGAGTAGTAGGTCCTACGAGCAGTACTTC. Translated: CAIRGGTSGSSRSYEQYF.

The V gene is TRBV6-5, the J gene TRBJ2-3; D not certain. From germline, CDR1 is MNHEY and CDR2 SVGAGI. V was clipped by 2 bases and J by 4 bases, with 7 bases between them. The CDR3 loop spans 13 amino acids. The CDR3 DNA reads TGTGCCAGCAGTTACACCCACTCAGATACGCAGTATTTT. It yields the protein CASSYTHSDTQYF.

V usage is TRBV27 and J usage is TRBJ2-1, with D perhaps matching TRBD1 (6 bases). Trimming removed 5 bases from V and 6 bases from J, with 17 bases in between. Per germline, CDR1 MNHEY and CDR2 SMNVEV (reference sequence). The CDR3 totals 15 residues. The chain's CDR3 is CASSPYRDSSNEQFF. CDR3 nucleotides: TGTGCCAGCAGTCCCTACAGGGATTCGAGCAATGAGCAGTTCTTC.

The chain employs TRBV29-1 and TRBJ2-2; TRBD2 agrees at 7 bases. The CDR3 loop spans 17 amino acids. Germline CDR1 SQVTM, CDR2 ANQGSEA. The junction had 8 bases not matched to a gene; V was cut back by 0 bases and J by 1 base. The DNA for the CDR3 is TGCAGCGTTGAAGATAAGGGGCCTAGCGGGAACACCGGGGAGCTGTTTTTT. Amino acids: CSVEDKGPSGNTGELFF.

The V and J genes are TRBV11-2 and TRBJ2-3; D gene unclear. This CDR3 comprises 12 residues. Looked up from germline, CDR1 is SGHAT and CDR2 is FQNNGV. The V and J ends lost 5 bases and 3 bases respectively, with 6 bases between them. The CDR3 nucleotides read TGTGCCAGCAGCGAAGGGACAGATACGCAGTATTTT. Protein product: CASSEGTDTQYF.

The chain combines TRBV5-1 with TRBJ2-7; 7 nucleotides align to TRBD1. This CDR3 region has 14 residues. Trimming at V came to 0 bases and at J to 5 bases, leaving 5 bases not matched to a gene. Germline V gives CDR1 SGHRS, CDR2 YFSETQ. CDR3 loop: CASSLDRGSDEQYF. CDR3 DNA: TGCGCCAGCAGCTTGGACAGGGGAAGCGACGAGCAGTACTTC.

V usage is TRBV27 and J usage is TRBJ2-7; possible D gene TRBD2, 6 bases. Trimming pared 4 bases from V and 0 bases from J, leaving 16 bases between. CDR1 and CDR2 from the germline V gene are MNHEY and SMNVEV (reference sequence). This CDR3 contains 16 residues. The CDR3 protein is CASSSRGIGDSYEQYF. DNA of the CDR3: TGTGCCAGCAGTTCCCGGGGGATAGGGGACTCCTACGAGCAGTACTTC.

This sequence joins TRBV29-1 and TRBJ1-2, with a possible D match to TRBD1 (6 bases). This CDR3 comprises 15 residues. Trimming left V 5 bases short and J 1 base short, with 17 bases between. Germline CDR1 reads SQVTM; CDR2 reads ANQGSEA. The CDR3 nucleotides read TGCAGCGTTCCCGACAGGCGCCGATTTAACTATGGCTACACCTTC. This encodes CSVPDRRRFNYGYTF.

This sequence joins TRBV27 and TRBJ2-7; 8 positions agree with TRBD1. V lost 8 bases and J lost 1; bases outside the gene matches: 4. CDR1 and CDR2 (germline): MNHEY, SMNVEV (reference sequence). The CDR3 runs 13 residues. CDR3 amino acids: CASGTGRSYEQYF. The CDR3 DNA follows: TGTGCCAGCGGGACAGGCCGATCCTACGAGCAGTACTTC.

About this clone itself: The sample holds other DNA sequences that translate to the same CDR3. The V call is TRBV5-4, the J call TRBJ2-7; 7 bases match TRBD1. Germline assignment: CDR1 SGHNT and CDR2 YYREEE (reference sequence). CDR3 length: 12 residues. The V gene end was trimmed by 3 bases and the J gene end by 3 bases; junction bases not matched to a gene: 0. The CDR3 DNA reads as TGTGCCAGCAGCTGGGACAGCTACGAGCAGTACTTC. Amino acids: CASSWDSYEQYF.

This clone was detected once. The rearrangement links TRBV2 to TRBJ2-1; 10 bases match TRBD2. V lost 2 bases and J lost 1; bases outside the gene matches: 5. The germline CDR1 and CDR2 sequences are SNHLY and FYNNEI. The length of the CDR3 is 17 residues. CDR3 coding DNA: TGTGCCAGCAGTGAACTAGCGGGAGTTCTATCCTACAATGAGCAGTTCTTC. It codes for CASSELAGVLSYNEQFF.

CDR3 amino acids: CASSPLGGEQFF. Here the CDR3 DNA reads TGTGCCAGCAGCCCCTTGGGGGGTGAGCAGTTCTTC. The gene calls are TRBV9 and TRBJ2-1, with TRBD2 as a possible D gene (6 bases). CDR1 and CDR2 from the germline V gene are SGDLS and YYNGEE. V gave up 4 bases and J gave up 9 bases, with 11 bases separating them. CDR3 size: 12 residues.

The rearrangement uses TRBV5-5 and TRBJ2-3; 10 bases are shared with TRBD2. V was clipped by 3 bases and J by 5 bases; unmatched bases: 9. CDR1 and CDR2 from the germline V gene are SGHKS and YYEKEE (reference sequence). The CDR3 covers 16 residues. CDR3 in DNA: TGTGCCAGCAGCTGGGGGAGGTTAGCGGGAGGAGATACGCAGTATTTT. Protein: CASSWGRLAGGDTQYF. Drawing the rest from reference TRBV5-5 and TRBJ2-3, the complete variable domain is DAGVTQSPTHLIKTRGQQVTLRCSPISGHKSVSWYQQVLGQGPQFIFQYYEKEERGRGNFPDRFSARQFPNYSSELNVNALLLGDSALYLCASSWGRLAGGDTQYFGPGTRLTVL.

This clone was observed a few times. J is TRBJ1-5 and V is TRBV6-5; the match to TRBD1 covers 7 bases. The J segment lost 7 bases and the V segment lost 10 bases, leaving 10 bases of the junction unmatched. Germline V lookup: CDR1 MNHEY, CDR2 SVGAGI. This CDR3 has 13 amino acids. DNA of the CDR3: TGTGCCACCGCCGACAGGGTCGGGCAGCCCCAGCATTTT. Its protein is CATADRVGQPQHF.

The chain links TRBV10-1 to TRBJ1-5; D might be TRBD1 (6 bases). Between the trimmed V and J ends, which lost 6 bases and 0 bases, there was a span of 15 bases. CDR3 size: 16 residues. From germline, CDR1 is WNHNN and CDR2 SYGVQD (reference sequence). CDR3 residues: CASREGTIPSNQPQHF. The CDR3 DNA follows: TGCGCCAGCAGGGAGGGGACAATCCCTAGCAATCAGCCCCAGCATTTT.